This T cell receptor beta chain was found in a study of blood T cell repertoires in COVID-19. Method: immunoSEQ multiplex PCR; TCRdb's copy keeps in-frame clones and lacks some. This sample has some 21,000 clones, with approximately 73% found just once. V lost 3 bases and J 1 base, leaving 9 bases between the germline ends. Germline V gives CDR1 SGDLS, CDR2 YYNGEE. CDR3 size: 14 residues. Sequenced input: peripheral blood. This chain connects TRBV9 to TRBJ2-3; no clear D gene. This receptor was taken from a human donor in a cohort sampled during active or convalescent COVID-19. The CDR3: CASSAVFRTDTQYF. The CDR3 DNA reads as TGTGCCAGCAGCGCGGTGTTTCGCACAGATACGCAGTATTTT.